This T cell receptor (beta chain) was recorded in a study of T-cell memory formation after mild COVID-19. Background on the study: The two donors had largely donor-specific TCR clusters.

Whole-study findings and limits: Certain responding clones were present in pre-infection memory, suggesting participation of cross-reactive memory. There was no confirmation that second-wave clones peaking on day 37 were SARS-CoV-2 specific. Clones that contracted from day 15 to 85 were balanced CD4/CD8, while later expanders leaned CD4+.

TCRdb passed the 5' RACE reads through MiXCR, listing each CDR3 protein once. The sample has about 430,000 distinct CDR3 sequences; approximately 24% are singletons. The CDR3 spans 12 residues. From germline, CDR1 is SEHNR and CDR2 FQNEAQ (reference sequence). Remarks on this clonotype: Its antigen is not identified. A junction boundary mismatches the germline segment, possibly from a read error.

The clonotype originates from an adult woman who had mild COVID-19 (a few samples of this study predate the infection). Cell type and time point are not known. The rearrangement uses TRBV7-9 and TRBJ1-4; 7 nucleotides agree with TRBD1. Sequencing used PBMCs or a T cell subset sorted from them (not recorded which). The CDR3 loop reads CASSLAGQLSIF. The CDR3 DNA sequence: TGTGCCAGCAGCTTAGCGGGACAGCTAAGTATTTTT.